This TCR beta chain comes out of a study of blood T cell repertoires in COVID-19. About the research overall: The samples span acute and convalescent COVID-19 from the United States, Italy and Spain.

The study recruited people aged about 18 to 90 years across about two dozen US areas. In Cohort 3, a recovered donor had either two negative PCRs, clearance, or symptom resolution. Original processing notes: For nucleated cells, counts were estimated from reference gene primer amplification. Using immunoSEQ multiplex PCR, the repertoire was profiled, and TCRdb retains in-frame clones only, with some absent. Clone size and V and J calls were adopted from that table, with D and trimming inferred from the DNA. The sample holds roughly 280,000 clones; approximately 92% are singletons and the top ten take less than 2.5%. In its sample, this clone was seen once. Input material: PBMCs or T cells enriched from blood (not recorded which). This clonotype originated in a woman under 30 who had recovered from COVID-19.

The CDR3 DNA follows: TGTGCCAGTAGTATAACTAGCGGGGGGGCAACAGATACGCAGTATTTT. It codes for CASSITSGGATDTQYF. V is TRBV19 and J is TRBJ2-3; 13 nucleotides line up with TRBD2. Germline V gene data show CDR1 as LNHDA and CDR2 as SQIVND (reference sequence). CDR3 length equals 16 residues. V trimming: 2 bases; J trimming: 3 bases; junction bases outside the gene matches: 2.